The 18 T cell receptor beta chains given below trace back to one sample, sequenced in a study of neoadjuvant anti-PD-1 for oral cavity cancer (dated by TCRdb to the early 2020s). The library was made by the immunoSEQ multiplex PCR assay. As stored in TCRdb, this immuneACCESS dataset retains in-frame rearrangements with V and J assigned. A fraction of the clones does not appear; measured against another copy, unresolved V genes explain less than half of the discrepancy, and the remainder lacks a known reason. The sample yields roughly 14,000 clones; 70% were counted once. The ten largest clones add up to less than 2.5% of the sample. The time point label for this specimen denotes: before neoadjuvant nivolumab. Sequenced here: PBMCs, sampled before nivolumab (anti-PD-1) treatment. All receptors come from a person aged 40-85 years with oral cavity squamous cell carcinoma.

V and J are TRBV15 and TRBJ2-3; the D call may be TRBD1 or TRBD2 (5 bases each). CDR1 and CDR2 from the germline V gene are LNHNV and YYDKDF (reference sequence). This CDR3 has 13 amino acids. Trimming removed 5 bases from V and 2 bases from J, with 8 bases in between. CDR3 in DNA: TGTGCCACCAGCCTCGGGACCACAGATACGCAGTATTTT. It yields the protein CATSLGTTDTQYF. Looking up the rest from reference TRBV15 and TRBJ2-3 gives the full variable domain: DAMVIQNPRYQVTQFGKPVTLSCSQTLNHNVMYWYQQKSSQAPKLLFHYYDKDFNNEADTPDNFQSRRPNTSFCFLDIRSPGLGDTAMYLCATSLGTTDTQYFGPGTRLTVL.

The chain recombines TRBV7-8 with TRBJ2-5; 8 bases align to TRBD1. This CDR3 contains 15 residues. Germline V gene data show CDR1 as SGHVS and CDR2 as FQNEAQ. V gave up 0 bases and J gave up 4 bases; unmatched junction bases: 4. CDR3 bases: TGTGCCAGCAGCTTAGCCAGGGGGCGGAGAGAGACCCAGTACTTC. This translates into CASSLARGRRETQYF.

The chain carries TRBV7-2 and TRBJ2-5; D is unresolved. V lost 4 bases and J lost 5, with 14 bases in between. Germline-derived CDR1 and CDR2 are SGHTA and FQGNSA. This CDR3 is built from 14 residues. As DNA, the CDR3 is TGTGCCAGCAGCTCCCTTGGACGCCAGGAGACCCAGTACTTC. Encoded protein: CASSSLGRQETQYF.

The chain couples TRBV6-1 to TRBJ2-1; D call uncertain. The CDR3 runs 13 residues. CDR1 and CDR2 (germline): MNHNS, SASEGT. Trimming took 6 bases from V and 12 from J, leaving 18 bases between them. CDR3 DNA sequence: TGTGCCAGCAGCCTAGACTTGGGGAAACGGCAGTTCTTC. Amino acid sequence: CASSLDLGKRQFF.

This rearrangement joins TRBV9 to TRBJ1-2; no reliable D call. The CDR3 covers 15 residues. Deletions cut 3 bases from V and 0 bases from J, with 12 bases between. The V gene's germline CDR1 is SGDLS and CDR2 YYNGEE. DNA for the CDR3: TGTGCCAGCAGCGATGTATTCGGCGCTAACTATGGCTACACCTTC. Its protein product is CASSDVFGANYGYTF. Full variable domain (outside the CDR3, taken from reference TRBV9 and TRBJ1-2): DSGVTQTPKHLITATGQRVTLRCSPRSGDLSVYWYQQSLDQGLQFLIQYYNGEERAKGNILERFSAQQFPDLHSELNLSSLELGDSALYFCASSDVFGANYGYTFGSGTRLTVV.

The J gene is TRBJ2-1, the V gene TRBV4-1; D uncertain. V shed 2 bases and J shed 0 bases, with 26 bases lying between them. The CDR3 totals 21 residues. Germline V gene lookup returns CDR1 MGHRA and CDR2 YSYEKL. DNA of the CDR3: TGCGCCAGCAGCCAAATACTTACGGTACGGATGATCATCAGCTCCTACAATGAGCAGTTCTTC. Protein product: CASSQILTVRMIISSYNEQFF.

V is TRBV30 and J is TRBJ1-5, with 9 bases that match TRBD1. The length of the CDR3 is 16 residues. Trimming at V came to 5 bases and at J to 1 base, leaving 9 bases not matched to a gene. Germline-derived CDR1 and CDR2 are GTSNPN and SVGIG (reference sequence). This CDR3 is CAWCRPGTGSNQPQHF. The CDR3 bases are TGTGCCTGGTGTCGCCCCGGGACAGGGAGCAATCAGCCCCAGCATTTT. The complete variable domain, with remaining parts taken from reference TRBV30 and TRBJ1-5, reads SQTIHQWPATLVQPVGSPLSLECTVEGTSNPNLYWYRQAAGRGLQLLFYSVGIGQISSEVPQNLSASRPQDRQFILSSKKLLLSDSGFYLCAWCRPGTGSNQPQHFGDGTRLSIL.

The CDR3 DNA reads TGTGCCACCGAAACAGGGGGCGGCACTGAAGCTTTCTTT. Translated, it gives CATETGGGTEAFF. This chain connects TRBV10-3 to TRBJ1-1; 9 nucleotides agree with TRBD1. The trim removed 10 bases at V and 4 bases at J, leaving 7 bases unmatched. Per the germline V gene, CDR1 is ENHRY and CDR2 is SYGVKD. The CDR3 has 13 residues.

The rearrangement links TRBV2 to TRBJ2-3; the match to TRBD1 covers 8 bases. V was pared by 7 bases and J by 8 bases, with 17 bases of the junction left unmatched. CDR1 is SNHLY, CDR2 FYNNEI, per germline. This CDR3 is 16 amino acids long. The CDR3 sequence: CASIQGASRGAGTQYF. CDR3 bases: TGTGCCAGCATCCAGGGGGCCAGCCGCGGGGCAGGTACGCAGTATTTT.

The V call is TRBV7-9, the J call TRBJ1-2; possibly TRBD1 for D (6 bases). Per germline, CDR1 SEHNR and CDR2 FQNEAQ (reference sequence). Deletions cut 0 bases from V and 6 bases from J, with 14 bases between. This CDR3 has 15 residues. Here the CDR3 reads CASSLAKSGGHGYTF. In DNA, the CDR3 is TGTGCCAGCAGCTTAGCGAAGTCCGGGGGCCATGGCTACACCTTC.

In its sample, this clone was seen a few times. The chain links TRBV5-4 to TRBJ2-2, with TRBD1 identical over 8 bases. The CDR3 is 15 amino acids. The junction had 3 bases not matched to a gene; V was cut back by 5 bases and J by 0 bases. Germline V gene sequence: CDR1 SGHNT, CDR2 YYREEE (reference sequence). CDR3 region: CASSPGGPNTGELFF. The CDR3 DNA reads as TGTGCCAGCAGTCCAGGGGGCCCGAACACCGGGGAGCTGTTTTTT.

This clone turned up a few times. The J gene is TRBJ2-1, the V gene TRBV4-2; 9 bases are shared with TRBD1. The CDR3 loop spans 16 amino acids. Trimming at V came to 1 base and at J to 3 bases, leaving 4 bases not matched to a gene. Germline values: CDR1 LGHNA, CDR2 YNFKEQ. In DNA form, the CDR3 reads TGTGCCAGCAGCCAAGTGACAGGGGGAAGCTACAATGAGCAGTTCTTC. Translating it yields CASSQVTGGSYNEQFF.

This clone has just one count. V is TRBV30 and J is TRBJ2-3; possible D gene TRBD2, 7 bases. V was cut by 3 bases and J by 2 bases, with 18 bases left in between. This CDR3 comprises 16 residues. Germline CDR1 and CDR2: GTSNPN and SVGIG (reference sequence). CDR3 DNA: TGTGCCTGGAGCTCCCTCCGGGGGGCCCTCACAGATACGCAGTATTTT. Translated, it gives CAWSSLRGALTDTQYF.

In DNA, the CDR3 is TGTGCCAGTAGTTCCCGGAGGGGGGACGAGCAGTACTTC. Amino acid sequence: CASSSRRGDEQYF. This chain links TRBV19 with TRBJ2-7, with D possibly called TRBD1 or TRBD2 (6 bases each). CDR3 length: 13 residues. In germline, CDR1 is LNHDA, CDR2 SQIVND (reference sequence). Trimming removed 5 bases from V and 5 bases from J, with 13 bases in between.

The chain is built from TRBV6-5 and TRBJ2-1, with D perhaps matching TRBD2 (6 bases). CDR1 is MNHEY and CDR2 is SVGAGI in the germline V gene. The CDR3 spans 14 residues. Trimming stripped 8 bases from V and 8 bases from J, with 19 bases between. Here the CDR3 DNA reads TGTGCCAGCTCTCCCCGAAGCGGGCATGATGAGCAGTTCTTC. Protein: CASSPRSGHDEQFF.

CDR3 sequence reads: CASSPGQGRYGYTF. The CDR3, as DNA: TGTGCCAGCAGTCCCGGACAGGGCCGCTATGGCTACACCTTC. V is TRBV6-5 and J is TRBJ1-2, with 8 bases matching TRBD1. V was clipped by 5 bases and J by 4 bases; unmatched bases: 6. The CDR3 totals 14 residues. CDR1 is MNHEY, CDR2 SVGAGI, per germline.

V is TRBV5-6 and J is TRBJ1-3, with 10 nucleotides matching TRBD1. The CDR3 covers 15 residues. Germline CDR1 reads SGHDT; CDR2 reads YYEEEE. V shed 4 bases and J 4 bases; nucleotides not matched to a gene: 5. The CDR3 region is CASSPDRGIGNTIYF. DNA of the CDR3: TGTGCCAGCAGCCCGGACAGGGGGATAGGAAACACCATATATTTT.

This chain connects TRBV2 to TRBJ2-6; possible D gene TRBD1, 6 bases. CDR1 and CDR2 from the germline V gene are SNHLY and FYNNEI. This CDR3 spans 18 amino acids. The V gene lost 4 bases and the J gene lost 4 bases, with 20 bases spanning the gap. CDR3 region: CASSGSSQGAPGANVLTF. CDR3 nucleotides: TGTGCCAGCAGTGGATCGTCACAGGGCGCGCCCGGGGCCAACGTCCTGACTTTC. Supplemented by reference TRBV2 and TRBJ2-6, the full variable domain reads EPEVTQTPSHQVTQMGQEVILRCVPISNHLYFYWYRQILGQKVEFLVSFYNNEISEKSEIFDDQFSVERPDGSNFTLKIRSTKLEDSAMYFCASSGSSQGAPGANVLTFGAGSRLTVL.